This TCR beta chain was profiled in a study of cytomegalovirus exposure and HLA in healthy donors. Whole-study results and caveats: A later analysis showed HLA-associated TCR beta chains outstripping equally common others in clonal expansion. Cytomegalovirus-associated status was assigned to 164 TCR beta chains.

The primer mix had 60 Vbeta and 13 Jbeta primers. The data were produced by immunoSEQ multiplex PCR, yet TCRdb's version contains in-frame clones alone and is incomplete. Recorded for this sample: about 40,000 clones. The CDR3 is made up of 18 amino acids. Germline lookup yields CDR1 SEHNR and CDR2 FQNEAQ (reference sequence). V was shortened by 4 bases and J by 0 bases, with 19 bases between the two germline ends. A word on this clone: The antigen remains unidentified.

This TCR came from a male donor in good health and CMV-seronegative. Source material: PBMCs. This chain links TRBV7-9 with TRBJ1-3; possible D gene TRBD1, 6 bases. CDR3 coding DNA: TGTGCCAGCAGCTCCTTGGGGGGGCCAAGGAACTCTGGAAACACCATATATTTT. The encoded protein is CASSSLGGPRNSGNTIYF.